This TCR beta chain was observed in a study of T-cell memory formation after mild COVID-19. Study information: The TCR clusters were mostly specific to one donor.

CDR3 length equals 16 residues. Trimming removed 4 bases at V and 1 base at J, with 17 bases between. Per germline, CDR1 LGHDT and CDR2 YNNKEL (reference sequence). TCRdb called the 5' RACE reads again in MiXCR, with one record for every CDR3 protein. The sample includes 550,000 to 650,000 distinct CDR3 sequences, roughly 17% seen only once; the top ten take roughly 7.7%. Study-level findings and limits: Several responding clones turned up in pre-infection memory, indicating that cross-reactive memory may have taken part. Mostly located in CM and EM were contracting CD4+ clones, with contracting CD8+ clones located in EMRA. SARS-CoV-2 specificity was not confirmed for second-wave clones peaking on day 37.

Only a few counts were recorded for this clonotype. As yet, its antigen is unknown. The receptor's source is an adult woman who had mild COVID-19 (a few samples of this study predate the infection). Cell type and time point are not known. The chain couples TRBV3-1 to TRBJ2-7; a possible D gene is TRBD2 (6 bases). The sample was PBMCs or a T cell subset sorted from them (not recorded which). For the CDR3, the DNA is TGTGCCAGCAGCCGAACGTCGGGACTCCTGTCCTACGAGCAGTACTTC. Amino acids: CASSRTSGLLSYEQYF.